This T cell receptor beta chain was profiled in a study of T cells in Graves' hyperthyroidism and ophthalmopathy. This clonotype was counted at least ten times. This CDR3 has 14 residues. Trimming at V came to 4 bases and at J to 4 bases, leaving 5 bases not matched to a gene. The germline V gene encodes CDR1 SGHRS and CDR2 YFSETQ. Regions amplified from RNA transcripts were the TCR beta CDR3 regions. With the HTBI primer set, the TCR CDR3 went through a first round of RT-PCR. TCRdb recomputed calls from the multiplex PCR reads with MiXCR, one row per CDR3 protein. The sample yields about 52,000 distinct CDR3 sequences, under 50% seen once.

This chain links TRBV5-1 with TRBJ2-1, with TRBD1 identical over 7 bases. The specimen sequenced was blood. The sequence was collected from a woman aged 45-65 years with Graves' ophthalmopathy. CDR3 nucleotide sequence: TGCGCCAGCAGCCGCGGACAGGAGTACAATGAGCAGTTCTTC. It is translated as CASSRGQEYNEQFF. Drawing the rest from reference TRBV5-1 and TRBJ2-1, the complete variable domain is KAGVTQTPRYLIKTRGQQVTLSCSPISGHRSVSWYQQTPGQGLQFLFEYFSETQRNKGNFPGRFSGRQFSNSRSEMNVSTLELGDSALYLCASSRGQEYNEQFFGPGTRLTVL.